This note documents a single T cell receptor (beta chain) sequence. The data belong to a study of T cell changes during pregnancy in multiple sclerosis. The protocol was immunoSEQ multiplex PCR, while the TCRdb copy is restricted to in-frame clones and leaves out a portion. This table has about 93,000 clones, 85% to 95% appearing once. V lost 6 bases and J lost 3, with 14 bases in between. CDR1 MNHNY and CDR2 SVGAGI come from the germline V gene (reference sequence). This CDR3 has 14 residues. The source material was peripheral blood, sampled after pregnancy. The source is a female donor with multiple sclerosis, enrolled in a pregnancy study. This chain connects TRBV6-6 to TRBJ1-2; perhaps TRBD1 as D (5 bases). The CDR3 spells CASSLGQTDYGYTF. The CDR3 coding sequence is TGTGCCAGCAGCCTCGGACAAACTGACTATGGCTACACCTTC.